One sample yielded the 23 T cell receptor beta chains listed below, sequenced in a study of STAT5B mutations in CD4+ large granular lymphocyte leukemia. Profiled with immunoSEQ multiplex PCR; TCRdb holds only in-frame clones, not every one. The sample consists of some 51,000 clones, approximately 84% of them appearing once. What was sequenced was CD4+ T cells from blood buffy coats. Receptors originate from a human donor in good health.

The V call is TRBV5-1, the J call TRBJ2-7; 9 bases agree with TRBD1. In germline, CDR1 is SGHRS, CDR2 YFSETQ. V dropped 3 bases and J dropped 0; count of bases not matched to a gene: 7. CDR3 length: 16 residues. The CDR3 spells CASSYQQGATSYEQYF. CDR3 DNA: TGCGCCAGCAGCTACCAACAGGGGGCGACCTCCTACGAGCAGTACTTC.

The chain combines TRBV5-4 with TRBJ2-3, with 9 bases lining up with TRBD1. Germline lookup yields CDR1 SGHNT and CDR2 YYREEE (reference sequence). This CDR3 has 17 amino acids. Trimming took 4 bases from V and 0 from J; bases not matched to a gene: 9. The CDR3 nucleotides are TGTGCCAGCAGCAGCCGGACAGGGGCCCTTAGCACAGATACGCAGTATTTT. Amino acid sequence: CASSSRTGALSTDTQYF.

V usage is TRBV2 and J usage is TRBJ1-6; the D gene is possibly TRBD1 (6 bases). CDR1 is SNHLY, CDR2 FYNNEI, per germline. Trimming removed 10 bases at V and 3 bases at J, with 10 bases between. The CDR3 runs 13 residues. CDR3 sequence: CATRGDYNSPLHF. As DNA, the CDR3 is TGTGCCACCAGGGGCGACTATAATTCACCCCTCCACTTT.

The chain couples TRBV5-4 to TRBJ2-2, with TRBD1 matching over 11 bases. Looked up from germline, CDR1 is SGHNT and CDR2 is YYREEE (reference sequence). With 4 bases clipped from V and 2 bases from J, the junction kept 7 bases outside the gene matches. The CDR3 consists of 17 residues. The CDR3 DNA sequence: TGTGCCAGCAGCCAAGTCGGACAGGGGGCTAACACCGGGGAGCTGTTTTTT. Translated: CASSQVGQGANTGELFF.

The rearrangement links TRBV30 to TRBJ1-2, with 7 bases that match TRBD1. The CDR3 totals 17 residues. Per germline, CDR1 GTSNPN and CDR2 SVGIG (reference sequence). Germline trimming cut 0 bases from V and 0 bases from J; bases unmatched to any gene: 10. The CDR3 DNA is TGTGCCTGGAGTGTACAGAGGGGGCCCTTCTCTAACTATGGCTACACCTTC. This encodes CAWSVQRGPFSNYGYTF.

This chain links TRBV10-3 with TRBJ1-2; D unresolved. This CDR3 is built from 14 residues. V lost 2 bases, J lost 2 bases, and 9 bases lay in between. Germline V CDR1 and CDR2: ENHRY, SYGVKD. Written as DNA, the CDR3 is TGTGCCATCAGTGAGCTAGCGATGAACTATGGCTACACCTTC. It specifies CAISELAMNYGYTF.

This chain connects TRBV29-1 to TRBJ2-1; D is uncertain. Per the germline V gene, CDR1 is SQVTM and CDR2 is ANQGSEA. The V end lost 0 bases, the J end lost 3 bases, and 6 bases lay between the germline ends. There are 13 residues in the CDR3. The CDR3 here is CSVEELSYNEQFF. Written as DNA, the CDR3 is TGCAGCGTTGAAGAGCTAAGCTACAATGAGCAGTTCTTC.

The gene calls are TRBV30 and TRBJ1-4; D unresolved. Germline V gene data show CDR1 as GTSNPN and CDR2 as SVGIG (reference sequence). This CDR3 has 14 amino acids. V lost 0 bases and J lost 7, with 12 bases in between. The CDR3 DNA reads TGTGCCTGGAGTGTTACTTCGCGGGCTGAAAAACTGTTTTTT. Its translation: CAWSVTSRAEKLFF. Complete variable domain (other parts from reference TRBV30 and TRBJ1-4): SQTIHQWPATLVQPVGSPLSLECTVEGTSNPNLYWYRQAAGRGLQLLFYSVGIGQISSEVPQNLSASRPQDRQFILSSKKLLLSDSGFYLCAWSVTSRAEKLFFGSGTQLSVL.

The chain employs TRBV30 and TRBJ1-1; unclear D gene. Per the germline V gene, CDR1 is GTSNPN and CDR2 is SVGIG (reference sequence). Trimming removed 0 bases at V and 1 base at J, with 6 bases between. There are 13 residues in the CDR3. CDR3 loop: CAWSVRGNTEAFF. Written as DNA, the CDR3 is TGTGCCTGGAGTGTACGGGGGAACACTGAAGCTTTCTTT. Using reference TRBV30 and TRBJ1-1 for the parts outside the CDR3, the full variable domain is SQTIHQWPATLVQPVGSPLSLECTVEGTSNPNLYWYRQAAGRGLQLLFYSVGIGQISSEVPQNLSASRPQDRQFILSSKKLLLSDSGFYLCAWSVRGNTEAFFGQGTRLTVV.

This chain's CDR3 is CASSQDGSGKAQETQYF. CDR3 bases: TGCGCCAGCAGCCAAGATGGGAGCGGGAAGGCCCAAGAGACCCAGTACTTC. The V and J genes are TRBV4-1 and TRBJ2-5; 7 bases align to TRBD2. V gave up 0 bases and J gave up 1 base; unmatched junction bases: 8. There are 17 residues in the CDR3. In germline, CDR1 is MGHRA, CDR2 YSYEKL.

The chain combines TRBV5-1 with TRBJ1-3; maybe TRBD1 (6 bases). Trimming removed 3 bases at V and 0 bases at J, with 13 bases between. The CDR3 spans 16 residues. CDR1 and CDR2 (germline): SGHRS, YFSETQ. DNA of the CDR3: TGCGCCAGCAGCTATGGACAGCTGAGCTCTGGAAACACCATATATTTT. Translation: CASSYGQLSSGNTIYF.

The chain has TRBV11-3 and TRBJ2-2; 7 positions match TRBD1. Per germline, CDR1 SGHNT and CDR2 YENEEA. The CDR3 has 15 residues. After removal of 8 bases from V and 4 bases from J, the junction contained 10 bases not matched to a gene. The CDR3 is CASAPMAGGTGELFF. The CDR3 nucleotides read TGTGCCAGCGCCCCCATGGCAGGGGGCACCGGGGAGCTGTTTTTT.

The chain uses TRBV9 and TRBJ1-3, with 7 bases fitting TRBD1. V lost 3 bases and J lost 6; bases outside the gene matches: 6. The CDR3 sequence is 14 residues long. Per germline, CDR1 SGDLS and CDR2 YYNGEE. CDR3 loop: CASSEQQGTNTIYF. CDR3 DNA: TGTGCCAGCAGCGAACAACAGGGGACAAACACCATATATTTT.

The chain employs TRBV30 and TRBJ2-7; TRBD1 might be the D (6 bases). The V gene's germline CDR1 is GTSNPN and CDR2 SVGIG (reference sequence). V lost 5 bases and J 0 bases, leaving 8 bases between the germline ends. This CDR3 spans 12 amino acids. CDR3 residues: CAWEGVSYEQYF. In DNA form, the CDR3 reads TGTGCCTGGGAGGGGGTCTCCTACGAGCAGTACTTC.

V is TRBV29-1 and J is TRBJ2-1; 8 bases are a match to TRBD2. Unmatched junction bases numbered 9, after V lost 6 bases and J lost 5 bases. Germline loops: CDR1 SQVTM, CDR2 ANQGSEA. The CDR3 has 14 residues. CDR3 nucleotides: TGCAGCGTAGACACACTACTAGCGGACAATGAGCAGTTCTTC. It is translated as CSVDTLLADNEQFF.

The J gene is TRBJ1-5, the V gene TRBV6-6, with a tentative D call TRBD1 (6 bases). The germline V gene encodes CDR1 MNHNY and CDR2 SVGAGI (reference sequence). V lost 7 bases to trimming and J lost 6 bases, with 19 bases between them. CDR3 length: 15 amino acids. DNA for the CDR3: TGTGCCAGCACCTACGGGTCCAGGGGAGGTCAGCCCCAGCATTTT. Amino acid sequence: CASTYGSRGGQPQHF.

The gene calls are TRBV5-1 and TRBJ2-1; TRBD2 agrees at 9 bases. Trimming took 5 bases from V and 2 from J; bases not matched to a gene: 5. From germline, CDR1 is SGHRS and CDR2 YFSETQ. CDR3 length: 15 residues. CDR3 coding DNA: TGCGCCAGCAGGCTAACTAGCGGGCCCTACAATGAGCAGTTCTTC. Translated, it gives CASRLTSGPYNEQFF.

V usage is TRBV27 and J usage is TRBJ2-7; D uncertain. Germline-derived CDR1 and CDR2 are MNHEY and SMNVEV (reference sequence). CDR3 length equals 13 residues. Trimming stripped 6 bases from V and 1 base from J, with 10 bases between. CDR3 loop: CASSPQWSYEQYF. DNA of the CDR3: TGTGCCAGCAGCCCCCAATGGTCCTACGAGCAGTACTTC.

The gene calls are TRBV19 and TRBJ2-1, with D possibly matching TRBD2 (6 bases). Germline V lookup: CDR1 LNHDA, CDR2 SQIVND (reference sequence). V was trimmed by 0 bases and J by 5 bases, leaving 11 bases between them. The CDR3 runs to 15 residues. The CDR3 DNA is TGTGCCAGTAGTATAGACGGGAGATTGAACAATGAGCAGTTCTTC. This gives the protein CASSIDGRLNNEQFF.

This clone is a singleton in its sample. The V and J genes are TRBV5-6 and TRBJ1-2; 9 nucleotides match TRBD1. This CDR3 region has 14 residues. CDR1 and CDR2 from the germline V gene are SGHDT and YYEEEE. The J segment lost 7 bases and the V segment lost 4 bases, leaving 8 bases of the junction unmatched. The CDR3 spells CASSGRTGAAGYTF. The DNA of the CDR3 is TGTGCCAGCAGCGGCCGGACAGGGGCCGCTGGCTACACCTTC.

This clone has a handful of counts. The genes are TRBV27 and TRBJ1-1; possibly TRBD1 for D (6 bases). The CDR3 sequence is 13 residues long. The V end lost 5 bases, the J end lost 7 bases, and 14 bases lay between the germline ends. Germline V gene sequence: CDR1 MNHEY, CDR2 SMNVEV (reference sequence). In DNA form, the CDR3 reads TGTGCCAGCAGTACGACAGGTAAAGATGAAGCTTTCTTT. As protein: CASSTTGKDEAFF.

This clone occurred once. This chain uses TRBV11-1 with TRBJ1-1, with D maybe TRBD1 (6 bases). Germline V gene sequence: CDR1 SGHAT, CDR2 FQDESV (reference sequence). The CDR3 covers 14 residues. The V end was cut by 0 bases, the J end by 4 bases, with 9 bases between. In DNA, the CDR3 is TGTGCCAGCAGCTTAGCGCGGGGGGCCACTGAAGCTTTCTTT. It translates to CASSLARGATEAFF. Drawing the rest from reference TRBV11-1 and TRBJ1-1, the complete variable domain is EAEVAQSPRYKITEKSQAVAFWCDPISGHATLYWYRQILGQGPELLVQFQDESVVDDSQLPKDRFSAERLKGVDSTLKIQPAELGDSAMYLCASSLARGATEAFFGQGTRLTVV.

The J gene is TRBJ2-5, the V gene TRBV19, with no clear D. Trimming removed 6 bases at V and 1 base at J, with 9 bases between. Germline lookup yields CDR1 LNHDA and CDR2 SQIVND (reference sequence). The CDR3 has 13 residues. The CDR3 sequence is CASSDHRQETQYF. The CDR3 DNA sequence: TGTGCCAGTAGCGACCACCGCCAAGAGACCCAGTACTTC.